The entry below describes one T cell receptor (beta chain). This receptor's antigen is unknown. There are no base qualities to consult, and no much larger clone falls within one base. The entry originates in a study of cytomegalovirus exposure and HLA in healthy donors (dated by TCRdb to the late 2010s). Regarding the research as a whole: According to an earlier analysis of around 600 of the donors, 150 million to 200 million T cells yielded 90 million to 140 million unique TCR beta sequences and less than 300 Gb of sequence data. Of the 350 to 400 genotyped donors, approximately 83% fell in the genetic ancestry cluster associated with self-reported Caucasian donors. High-throughput TCR immunosequencing, statistical association of individual TCRs with disease status, and machine learning were combined to predict cytomegalovirus infection status. The study was designed to test whether signatures of past pathogen exposure could be identified by cataloging public T cell receptors. The study profiled the T cell repertoires of about 720 subjects by immunosequencing and related them to cytomegalovirus serostatus. HLA typing included class I and class II loci at four-digit resolution. About five DR-DQ haplotypes were treated as single units for association and clustering because of strong linkage in the cohort. Typing coverage differed by locus: A, B, C, DRB1 and DQB1 were typed in about 620-630 donors, DQA1 in 500 to 550, DPA1 in 600 to 610, and DPB1 in just under 490. To decide whether each TCR beta V gene segment behaved as functional or pseudogenic, an earlier analysis of several hundred of the donors relied on high-throughput TCR beta sequencing. A later genetic analysis took genome-wide SNP genotypes for about 60% of the roughly 670 donors and used that subset as a discovery cohort. Donor age, sex, ethnicity and CMV serostatus were compiled together with the repertoire data. A later analysis re-examined previously published TCR beta repertoires from roughly 720 donors and added high-resolution HLA genotyping to investigate patterns of TCR occurrence. Besides the first cohort of 666 subjects, a separate validation cohort made up of roughly 130 different subjects was used. Every discovery cohort repertoire had been produced on one sequencing platform. An early release covering around 630 HLA-typed donors comprised around 300 gigabases of sequencing data and 65 million to 100 million unique TCR sequences. On average, roughly 240,000 unique TCR beta nucleotide sequences were sequenced per donor among roughly 430 genotyped donors of the cohort, with 15% to 20% of those sequences being non-productive. The later analysis used no new phenotypic data to find candidate immune exposures, relying instead on TCR beta sequences and their occurrence across donors.

Library preparation was by the immunoSEQ multiplex PCR assay. A mixture of 60 forward primers for TCR Vbeta segments and 13 reverse primers for TCR Jbeta segments was used in the multiplex PCR. Amplification of the CDR3 region of rearranged TCR beta genes was performed with a multiplex PCR assay on genomic DNA. The amplified TCR beta libraries were sequenced on the Illumina HiSeq System as 87-base-pair reads. Under the source paper's analysis protocol: A later analysis counted about 80 million unique TCR beta chains across the 666 repertoires, and around 9.9 million of these chains were shared by at least two donors. To remove PCR and sequencing errors, raw reads were error-corrected and collapsed into unique sequences using a nearest-neighbor algorithm that merged closely related sequences. To assign V, D and J gene segments, CDR3 sequences were aligned to IMGT reference sequences. For a sequence to be retained, a match of at least six nucleotides was required to both a V gene segment and a J gene segment. Rearrangements were classified as productive when the CDR3 lacked stop codons and remained in frame with V and J, and all other rearrangements were classified as non-productive. CDR3 was defined according to IMGT convention as the region running from the second conserved V-encoded cysteine to the conserved J-encoded phenylalanine. In an earlier analysis of around 570 of the donors, sequences lacking an unambiguous match to a single V gene segment were excluded. An earlier analysis of 450 to 650 of the donors called V segments functional above 56.7% productive rearrangements and segregating when the between-donor standard deviation exceeded 5%. To diagnose cytomegalovirus status from the catalog of TCR beta chain sequences, a statistical classification framework was built. V and J gene assignment, in a later analysis, came from comparing TCR nucleotide sequences with IMGT/GENE-DB human TR gene sequences. In a later analysis, CDR3 sequences and most-parsimonious VDJ recombination scenarios were assigned using the TCRdist pipeline. In a later analysis, each TCR beta chain was defined by its CDR3 amino acid sequence together with its V-gene family, and reads without a unique V-gene family were excluded. As a way to deal with suspected cross-contamination and a sequencing artifact, a later analysis dropped 640 or so nucleotide sequences that were highly shared and had low generation probability. For each public chain, a later analysis derived a clonal expansion index from normalized ranks of inferred template counts within each repertoire. A later analysis computed generation probabilities with a VDJ recombination model fitted to out-of-frame rearrangements, and checked the results against IGoR. In a later analysis, hypergeometric tests were used to score TCR-TCR, TCR-HLA and TCR-CMV co-occurrence, with a repertoire-size bias correction applied to TCR pairs. In a later analysis, false discovery rates were estimated by permuting HLA or CMV assignments 20 times. In a later analysis, co-occurring TCRs were grouped using DBSCAN, with TCRdist sequence similarity added in when clustering inside HLA-allele-positive subsets. Repertoires with fewer than 30,000 or more than 120,000 public chains were left out of co-occurrence clustering, as were about 5 repertoires with anomalous nucleotide sharing. Here the immuneACCESS table is served through TCRdb, limited to in-frame sequences with V and J called. Missing clones are a known gap in these copies; in checked studies unresolved V genes cover under half, and the rest lacks a known reason. V and J calls and clone size are given by that table; D and trimming were obtained from the DNA. The sample profile shows 150,000 or so clones; 65% to 80% of them were found once. Of the sample, around 2% is held by the ten largest clones.

The cohort consisted of 650 to 700 healthy bone marrow donors. All cohort members were sampled while nominally healthy, although unrecorded immune exposures were likely present. The donor tested CMV seronegative, placing the donor among the 350 to 400 seronegative members of the cohort. A peripheral blood sample was collected from each donor, and TCR beta sequencing was performed on peripheral blood mononuclear cells. Genomic DNA was extracted from the blood cell samples with the Qiagen DNeasy Blood Extraction Kit. The paper as a whole reports these results and caveats: In a later analysis, TCR association rates were found to vary across HLA loci, with the most associated TCRs seen for DRB1 alleles and the fewest for HLA-C alleles. Specific HLA alleles were associated with around 18,000 TCR beta sequences at a false discovery rate of 0.05 in a later analysis. A later analysis reported that several top co-occurrence clusters appeared linked to parvovirus B19, influenza, CMV and Epstein-Barr virus. Cytomegalovirus status was reported to be diagnosed by the classifier with high specificity and sensitivity in both the original and validation cohorts. This cohort had only TCR beta chains sequenced, and the lack of alpha or paired-chain data limited which features could be detected. In an earlier analysis of roughly 500 of the donors, most TCR beta V segments appeared in productive rearrangements about 87% or about 30% of the time, broadly matching IMGT annotations. Because some donors lacked HLA typing at each locus, the association tests relied only on the typed subset. In vitro tests confirmed that three of the cytomegalovirus-associated TCR beta chains recognize cytomegalovirus antigens. In a later genetic analysis, a missense DCLRE1C variant was associated with V-gene and J-gene trimming of TCR beta chains, and the association was replicated in an independent cohort. According to a later genetic analysis, donors in an Asian-associated ancestry cluster had fewer N-insertions in productive TCRs than the roughly 670-donor mean. A total of about 150 TCR beta chains were listed by the study as associated with cytomegalovirus. Roughly uniform sequencing depth across donors was assumed in presence/absence analyses, although this assumption may not hold. When HLA alleles, especially DR and DQ, strongly co-occurred, TCR associations were difficult to assign to individual alleles. Most TCR sequences were seen in very few donors, while some public TCRs were found in many individuals. In a later analysis, most CMV-associated TCR beta chains were found to appear HLA-restricted, with HLA associations seemingly driven largely by CMV exposure. CMV serostatus was the only immune exposure information available for the cohort. Correlated functional status among segregating V segments might reflect linkage disequilibrium, but an unknown experimental factor could not be ruled out. It was suggested by the authors that the approach could potentially be generalized to other disease states and immunological phenotypes. The earlier analysis of 587 of the donors excluded fewer than 20 rarely observed V segments, including chromosome 9 orphons, because counts were too low. Compared with equally common non-associated chains, HLA-associated TCR beta chains in a later analysis were more clonally expanded and had lower generation probabilities. A cluster of highly shared sequence variants was judged likely to represent a technical artifact of the sequencing pipeline. A further reported finding was that TCR beta sequences accurately predicted the HLA-A and HLA-B alleles for most subjects in the first cohort.

The clonotype comes from a female donor in good health and CMV-seronegative. Sequenced input: PBMCs.

The DNA sequence is given as TGCGCCAGCAGCCAAGATCAAGACAGGGCCTACTCTGGAAACACCATATATTTT. Its protein is CASSQDQDRAYSGNTIYF. The chain couples TRBV4-1 to TRBJ1-3; TRBD1 agrees with 7 junctional bases. The cysteine opens and the phenylalanine closes a CDR3 of 18 amino acids. Solely the CDR3 DNA is kept, with 54 bases framed from the first base. From a lookup of the germline V gene, CDR1 and CDR2 are MGHRA and YSYEKL. Compared with germline, V lacks 0 bases and J lacks 0 bases; bases without a gene match: 8.